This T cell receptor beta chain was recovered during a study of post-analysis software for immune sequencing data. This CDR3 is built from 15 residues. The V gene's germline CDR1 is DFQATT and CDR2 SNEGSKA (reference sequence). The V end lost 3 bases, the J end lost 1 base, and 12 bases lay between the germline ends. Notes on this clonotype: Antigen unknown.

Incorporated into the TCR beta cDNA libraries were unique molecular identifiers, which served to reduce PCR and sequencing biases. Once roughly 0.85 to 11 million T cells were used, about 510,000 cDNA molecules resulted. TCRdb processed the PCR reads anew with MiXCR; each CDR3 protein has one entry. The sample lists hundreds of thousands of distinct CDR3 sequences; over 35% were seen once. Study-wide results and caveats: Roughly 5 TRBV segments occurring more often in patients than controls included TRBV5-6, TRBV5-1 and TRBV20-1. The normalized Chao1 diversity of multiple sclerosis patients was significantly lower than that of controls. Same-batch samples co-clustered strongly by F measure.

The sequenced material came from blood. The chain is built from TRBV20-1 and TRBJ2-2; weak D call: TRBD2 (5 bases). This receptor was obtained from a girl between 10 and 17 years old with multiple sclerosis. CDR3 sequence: CSASGNGLNTGELFF. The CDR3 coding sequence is TGCAGTGCTAGTGGCAACGGACTGAACACCGGGGAGCTGTTTTTT.